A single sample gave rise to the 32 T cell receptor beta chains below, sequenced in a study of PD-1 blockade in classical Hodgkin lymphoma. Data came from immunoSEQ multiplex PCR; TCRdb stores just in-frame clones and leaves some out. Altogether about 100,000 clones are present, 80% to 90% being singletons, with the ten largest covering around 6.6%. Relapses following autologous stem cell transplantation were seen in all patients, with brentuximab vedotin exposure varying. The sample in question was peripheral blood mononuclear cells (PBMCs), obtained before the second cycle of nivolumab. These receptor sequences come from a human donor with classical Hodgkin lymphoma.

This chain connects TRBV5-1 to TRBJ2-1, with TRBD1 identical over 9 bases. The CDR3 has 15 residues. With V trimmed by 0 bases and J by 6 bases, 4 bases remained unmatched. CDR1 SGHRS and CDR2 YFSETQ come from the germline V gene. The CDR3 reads CASSLGGQGFNEQFF. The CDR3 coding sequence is TGCGCCAGCAGCTTGGGGGGACAGGGATTCAATGAGCAGTTCTTC. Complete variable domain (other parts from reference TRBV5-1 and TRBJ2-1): KAGVTQTPRYLIKTRGQQVTLSCSPISGHRSVSWYQQTPGQGLQFLFEYFSETQRNKGNFPGRFSGRQFSNSRSEMNVSTLELGDSALYLCASSLGGQGFNEQFFGPGTRLTVL.

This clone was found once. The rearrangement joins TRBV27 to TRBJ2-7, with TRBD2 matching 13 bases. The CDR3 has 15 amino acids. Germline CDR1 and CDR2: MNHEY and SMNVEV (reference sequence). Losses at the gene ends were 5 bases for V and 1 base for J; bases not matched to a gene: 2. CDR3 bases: TGTGCCAGCAGTAGACTAGCGGGGGGTTCCTACGAGCAGTACTTC. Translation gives CASSRLAGGSYEQYF.

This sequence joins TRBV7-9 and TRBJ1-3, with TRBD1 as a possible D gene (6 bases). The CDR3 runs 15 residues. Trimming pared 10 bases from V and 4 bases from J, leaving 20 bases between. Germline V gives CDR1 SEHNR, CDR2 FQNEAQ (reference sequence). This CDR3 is CAITAYGQGGNTIYF. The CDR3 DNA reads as TGTGCCATCACAGCTTACGGGCAGGGGGGAAACACCATATATTTT. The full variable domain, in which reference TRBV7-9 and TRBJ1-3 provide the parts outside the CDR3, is DTGVSQNPRHKITKRGQNVTFRCDPISEHNRLYWYRQTLGQGPEFLTYFQNEAQLEKSRLLSDRFSAERPKGSFSTLEIQRTEQGDSAMYLCAITAYGQGGNTIYFGEGSWLTVV.

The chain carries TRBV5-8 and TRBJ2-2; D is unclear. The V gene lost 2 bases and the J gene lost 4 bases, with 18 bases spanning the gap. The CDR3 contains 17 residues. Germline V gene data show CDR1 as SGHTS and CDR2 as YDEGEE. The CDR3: CASSFRAPGLGTGELFF. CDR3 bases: TGTGCCAGCAGCTTCCGGGCCCCCGGGTTGGGCACCGGGGAGCTGTTTTTT. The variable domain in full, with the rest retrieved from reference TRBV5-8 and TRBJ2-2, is EAGVTQSPTHLIKTRGQQATLRCSPISGHTSVYWYQQALGLGLQFLLWYDEGEERNRGNFPPRFSGRQFPNYSSELNVNALELEDSALYLCASSFRAPGLGTGELFFGEGSRLTVL.

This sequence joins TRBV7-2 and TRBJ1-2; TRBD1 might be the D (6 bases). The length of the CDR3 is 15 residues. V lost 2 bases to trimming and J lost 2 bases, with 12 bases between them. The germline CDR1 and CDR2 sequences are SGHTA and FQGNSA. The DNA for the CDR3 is TGTGCCAGCAGCTTATTGGCAGGGGAGAACTATGGCTACACCTTC. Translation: CASSLLAGENYGYTF.

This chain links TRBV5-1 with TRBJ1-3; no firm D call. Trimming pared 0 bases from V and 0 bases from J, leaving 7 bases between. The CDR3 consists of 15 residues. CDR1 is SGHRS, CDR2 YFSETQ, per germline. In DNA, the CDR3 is TGCGCCAGCAGCTTGGAACCTTCCTCTGGAAACACCATATATTTT. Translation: CASSLEPSSGNTIYF.

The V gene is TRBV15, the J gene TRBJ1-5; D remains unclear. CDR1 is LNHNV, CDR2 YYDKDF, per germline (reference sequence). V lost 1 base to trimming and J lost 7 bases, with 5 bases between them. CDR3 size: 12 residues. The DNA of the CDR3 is TGTGCCACCAGCAGAGGCAGCCAGCCCCAGCATTTT. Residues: CATSRGSQPQHF.

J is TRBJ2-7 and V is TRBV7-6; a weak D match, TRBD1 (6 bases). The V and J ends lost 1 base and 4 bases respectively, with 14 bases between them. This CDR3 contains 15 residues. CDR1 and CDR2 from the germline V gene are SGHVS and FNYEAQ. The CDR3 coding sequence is TGTGCCAGCAGCTTAGGACAGGCGACTTATTACGAGCAGTACTTC. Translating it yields CASSLGQATYYEQYF.

CDR3 nucleotides: TGTGCCAGTAGTATTAATGGGGACACTGAAGCTTTCTTT. It is translated as CASSINGDTEAFF. The V and J genes are TRBV19 and TRBJ1-1; no reliable D call. The CDR3 length is 13 residues. V lost 3 bases and J 3 bases, leaving 8 bases between the germline ends. Germline V gene sequence: CDR1 LNHDA, CDR2 SQIVND (reference sequence). Combining the CDR3 with reference TRBV19 and TRBJ1-1 gives the whole variable domain DGGITQSPKYLFRKEGQNVTLSCEQNLNHDAMYWYRQDPGQGLRLIYYSQIVNDFQKGDIAEGYSVSREKKESFPLTVTSAQKNPTAFYLCASSINGDTEAFFGQGTRLTVV.

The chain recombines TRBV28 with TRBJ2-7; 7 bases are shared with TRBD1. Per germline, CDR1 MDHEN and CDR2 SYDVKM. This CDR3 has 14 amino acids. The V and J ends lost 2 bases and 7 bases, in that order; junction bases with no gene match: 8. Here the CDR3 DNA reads TGTGCCAGCAGTTTAGACAGGGTATCGCGGGAGCAGTACTTC. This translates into CASSLDRVSREQYF.

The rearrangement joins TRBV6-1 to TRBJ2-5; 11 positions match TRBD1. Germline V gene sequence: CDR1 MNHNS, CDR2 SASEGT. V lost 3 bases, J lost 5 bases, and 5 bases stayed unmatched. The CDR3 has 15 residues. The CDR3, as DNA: TGTGCCAGCAGTGAGGAGGACAGGGGGCGGGAGACCCAGTACTTC. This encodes CASSEEDRGRETQYF.

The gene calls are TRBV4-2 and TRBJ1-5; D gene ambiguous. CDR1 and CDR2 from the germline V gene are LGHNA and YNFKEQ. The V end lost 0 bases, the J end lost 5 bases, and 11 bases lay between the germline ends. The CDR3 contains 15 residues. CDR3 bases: TGTGCCAGCAGCCAAGAAAAGACCGGAGATCAGCCCCAGCATTTT. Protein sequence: CASSQEKTGDQPQHF.

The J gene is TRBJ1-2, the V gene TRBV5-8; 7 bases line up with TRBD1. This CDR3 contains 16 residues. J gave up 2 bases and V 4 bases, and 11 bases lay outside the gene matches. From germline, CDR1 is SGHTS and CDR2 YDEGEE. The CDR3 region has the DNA TGTGCCAGCAGCCTCGGGCCGCAGGGGGTAAACTATGGCTACACCTTC. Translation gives CASSLGPQGVNYGYTF.

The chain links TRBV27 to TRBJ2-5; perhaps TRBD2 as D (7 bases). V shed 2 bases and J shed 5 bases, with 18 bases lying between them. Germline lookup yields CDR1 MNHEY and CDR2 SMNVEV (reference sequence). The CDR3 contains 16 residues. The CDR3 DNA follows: TGTGCCAGCAGTTTAAATCGGGGCGGGGGCCGGGAGACCCAGTACTTC. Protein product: CASSLNRGGGRETQYF.

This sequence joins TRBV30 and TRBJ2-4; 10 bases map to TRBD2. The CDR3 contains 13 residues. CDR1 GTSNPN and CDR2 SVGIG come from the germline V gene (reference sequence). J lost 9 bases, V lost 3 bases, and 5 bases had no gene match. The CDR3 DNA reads TGTGCCTGGAGGGGGCAGCGGGGGGGCATTCAGTACTTC. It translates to CAWRGQRGGIQYF.

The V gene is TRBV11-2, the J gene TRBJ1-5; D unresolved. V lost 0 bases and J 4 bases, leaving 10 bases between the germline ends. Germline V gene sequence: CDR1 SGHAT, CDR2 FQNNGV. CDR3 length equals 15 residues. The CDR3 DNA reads TGTGCCAGCAGCTTAGACCCCTCGTTAAATCAGCCCCAGCATTTT. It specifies CASSLDPSLNQPQHF. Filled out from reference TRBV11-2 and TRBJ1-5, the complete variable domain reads EAGVAQSPRYKIIEKRQSVAFWCNPISGHATLYWYQQILGQGPKLLIQFQNNGVVDDSQLPKDRFSAERLKGVDSTLKIQPAKLEDSAVYLCASSLDPSLNQPQHFGDGTRLSIL.

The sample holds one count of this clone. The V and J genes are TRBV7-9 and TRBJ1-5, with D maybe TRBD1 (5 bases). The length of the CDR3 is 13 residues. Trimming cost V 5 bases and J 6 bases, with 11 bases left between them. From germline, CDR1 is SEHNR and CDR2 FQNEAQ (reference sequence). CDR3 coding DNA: TGTGCCAGCAGCCTCTCAGGGCTTCAGCCCCAGCATTTT. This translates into CASSLSGLQPQHF.

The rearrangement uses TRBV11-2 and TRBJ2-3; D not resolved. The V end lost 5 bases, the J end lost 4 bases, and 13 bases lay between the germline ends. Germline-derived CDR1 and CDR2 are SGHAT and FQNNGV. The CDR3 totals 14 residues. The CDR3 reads CASSTVPRPDTQYF. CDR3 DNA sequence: TGTGCCAGCAGCACGGTCCCCCGCCCAGATACGCAGTATTTT.

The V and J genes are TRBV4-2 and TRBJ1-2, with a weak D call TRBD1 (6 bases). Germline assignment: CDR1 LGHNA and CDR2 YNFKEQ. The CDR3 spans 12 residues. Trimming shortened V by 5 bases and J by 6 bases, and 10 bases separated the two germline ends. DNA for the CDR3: TGTGCCAGCAGCTCATACAGGGATGGCTACACCTTC. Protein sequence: CASSSYRDGYTF.

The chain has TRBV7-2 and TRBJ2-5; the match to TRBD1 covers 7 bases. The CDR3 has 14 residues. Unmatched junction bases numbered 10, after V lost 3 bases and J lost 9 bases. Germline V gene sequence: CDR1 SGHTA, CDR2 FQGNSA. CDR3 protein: CASSLGQSTSAQYF. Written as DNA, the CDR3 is TGTGCCAGCAGCTTGGGACAGTCAACATCGGCCCAGTACTTC.

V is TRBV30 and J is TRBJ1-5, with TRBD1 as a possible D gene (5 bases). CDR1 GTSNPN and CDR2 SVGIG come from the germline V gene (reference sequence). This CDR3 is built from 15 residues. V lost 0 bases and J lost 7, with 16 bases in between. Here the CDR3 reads CAWSVRDLGVQPQHF. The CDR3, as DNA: TGTGCCTGGAGTGTACGGGACCTAGGGGTGCAGCCCCAGCATTTT.

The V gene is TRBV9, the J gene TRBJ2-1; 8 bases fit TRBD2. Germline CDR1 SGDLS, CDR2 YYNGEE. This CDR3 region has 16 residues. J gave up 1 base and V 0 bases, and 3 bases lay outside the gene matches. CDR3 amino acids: CASSVAGGLSYNEQFF. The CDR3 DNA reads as TGTGCCAGCAGCGTAGCGGGGGGGCTTTCCTACAATGAGCAGTTCTTC.

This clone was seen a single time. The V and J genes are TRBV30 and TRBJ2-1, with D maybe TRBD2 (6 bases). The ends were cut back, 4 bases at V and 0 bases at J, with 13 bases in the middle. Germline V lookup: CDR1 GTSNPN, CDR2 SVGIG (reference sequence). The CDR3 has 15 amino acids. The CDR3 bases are TGTGCCTGGATGGCGGGGTGGAGCTCCTACAATGAGCAGTTCTTC. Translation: CAWMAGWSSYNEQFF.

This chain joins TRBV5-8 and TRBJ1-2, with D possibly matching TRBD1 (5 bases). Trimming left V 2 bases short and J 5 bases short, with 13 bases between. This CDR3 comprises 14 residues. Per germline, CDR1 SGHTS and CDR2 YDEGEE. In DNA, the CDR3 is TGTGCCAGCAGCTTTACAGGAAACCTATATGGCTACACCTTC. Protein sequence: CASSFTGNLYGYTF.

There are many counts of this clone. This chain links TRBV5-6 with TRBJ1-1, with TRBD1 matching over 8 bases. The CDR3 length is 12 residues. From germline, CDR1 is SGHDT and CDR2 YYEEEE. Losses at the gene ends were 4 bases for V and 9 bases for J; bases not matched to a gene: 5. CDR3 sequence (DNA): TGTGCCAGCAGCCTGGGACAGGAAAAAGCTTTCTTT. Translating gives CASSLGQEKAFF. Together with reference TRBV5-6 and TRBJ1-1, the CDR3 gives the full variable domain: DAGVTQSPTHLIKTRGQQVTLRCSPKSGHDTVSWYQQALGQGPQFIFQYYEEEERQRGNFPDRFSGHQFPNYSSELNVNALLLGDSALYLCASSLGQEKAFFGQGTRLTVV.

The CDR3 DNA reads as TGTGCCAGCAGTTTGACCGGGACGCTCTTCACTGAAGCTTTCTTT. Translation: CASSLTGTLFTEAFF. The chain combines TRBV27 with TRBJ1-1, with D tentatively TRBD1 (5 bases). CDR1 and CDR2 from the germline V gene are MNHEY and SMNVEV (reference sequence). CDR3 length: 15 residues. V was shortened by 3 bases and J by 4 bases, with 15 bases between the two germline ends.

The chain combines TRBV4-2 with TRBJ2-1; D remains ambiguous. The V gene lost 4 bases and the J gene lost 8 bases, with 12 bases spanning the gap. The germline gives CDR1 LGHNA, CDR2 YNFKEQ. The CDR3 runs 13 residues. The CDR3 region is CASSPPSQDEQFF. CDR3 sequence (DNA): TGTGCCAGCAGCCCCCCTAGTCAGGATGAGCAGTTCTTC.

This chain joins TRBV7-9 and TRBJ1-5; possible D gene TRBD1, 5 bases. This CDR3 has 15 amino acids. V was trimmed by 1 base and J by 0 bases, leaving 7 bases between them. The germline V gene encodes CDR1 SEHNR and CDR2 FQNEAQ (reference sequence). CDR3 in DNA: TGTGCCAGCAGCTTAGGGACAAATAGCAATCAGCCCCAGCATTTT. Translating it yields CASSLGTNSNQPQHF.

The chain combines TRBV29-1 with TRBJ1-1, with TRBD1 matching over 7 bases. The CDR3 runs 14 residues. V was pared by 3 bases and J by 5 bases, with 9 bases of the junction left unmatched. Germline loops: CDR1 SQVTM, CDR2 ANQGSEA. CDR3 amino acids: CSVEVRGRGTEAFF. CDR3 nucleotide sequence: TGCAGCGTTGAGGTGAGGGGGCGAGGAACTGAAGCTTTCTTT.

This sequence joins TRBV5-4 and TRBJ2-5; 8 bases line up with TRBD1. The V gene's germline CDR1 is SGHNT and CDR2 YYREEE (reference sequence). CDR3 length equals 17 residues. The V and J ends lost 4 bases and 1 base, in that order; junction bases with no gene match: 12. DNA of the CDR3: TGTGCCAGCAGCCCTCATGGCCAGGGGGCAGGCCAAGAGACCCAGTACTTC. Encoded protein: CASSPHGQGAGQETQYF. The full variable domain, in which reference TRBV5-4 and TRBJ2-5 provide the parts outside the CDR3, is ETGVTQSPTHLIKTRGQQVTLRCSSQSGHNTVSWYQQALGQGPQFIFQYYREEENGRGNFPPRFSGLQFPNYSSELNVNALELDDSALYLCASSPHGQGAGQETQYFGPGTRLLVL.

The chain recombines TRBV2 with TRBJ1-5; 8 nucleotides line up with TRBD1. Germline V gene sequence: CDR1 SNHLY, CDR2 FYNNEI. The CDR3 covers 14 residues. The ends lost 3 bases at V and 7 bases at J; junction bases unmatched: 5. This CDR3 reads CASSDGQGRQPQHF. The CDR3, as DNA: TGTGCCAGCAGTGATGGACAGGGACGCCAGCCCCAGCATTTT.

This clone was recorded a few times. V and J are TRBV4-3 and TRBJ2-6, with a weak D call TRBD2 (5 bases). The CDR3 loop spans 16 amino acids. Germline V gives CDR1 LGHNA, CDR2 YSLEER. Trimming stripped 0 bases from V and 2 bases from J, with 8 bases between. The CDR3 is CASSQDRRTGANVLTF. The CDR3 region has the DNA TGCGCCAGCAGCCAAGATAGGAGGACTGGGGCCAACGTCCTGACTTTC.